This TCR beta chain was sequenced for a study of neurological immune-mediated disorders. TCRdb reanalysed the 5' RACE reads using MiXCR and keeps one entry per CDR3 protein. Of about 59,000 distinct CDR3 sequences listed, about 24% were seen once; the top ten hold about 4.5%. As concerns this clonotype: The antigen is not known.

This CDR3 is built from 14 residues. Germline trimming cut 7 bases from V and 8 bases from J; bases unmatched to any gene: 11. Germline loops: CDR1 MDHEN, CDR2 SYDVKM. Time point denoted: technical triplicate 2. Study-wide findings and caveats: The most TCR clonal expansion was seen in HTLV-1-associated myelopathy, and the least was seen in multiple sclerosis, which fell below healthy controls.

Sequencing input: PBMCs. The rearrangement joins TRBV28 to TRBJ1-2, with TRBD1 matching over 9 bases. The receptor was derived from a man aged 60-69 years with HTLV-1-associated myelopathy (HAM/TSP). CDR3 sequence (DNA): TGTGCCAGCACATCACCGGGACAGGGCTCGGGCTACACCTTC. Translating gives CASTSPGQGSGYTF.